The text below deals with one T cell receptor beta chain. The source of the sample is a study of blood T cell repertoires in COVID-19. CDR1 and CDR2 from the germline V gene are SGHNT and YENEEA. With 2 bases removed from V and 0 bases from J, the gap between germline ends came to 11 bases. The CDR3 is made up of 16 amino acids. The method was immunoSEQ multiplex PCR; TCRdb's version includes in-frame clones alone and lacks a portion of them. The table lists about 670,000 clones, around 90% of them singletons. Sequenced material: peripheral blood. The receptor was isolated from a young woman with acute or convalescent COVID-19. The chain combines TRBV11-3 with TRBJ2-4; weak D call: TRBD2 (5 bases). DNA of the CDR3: TGTGCCAGCAGCTTATTGACTGGACTAGCCAAAAACATTCAGTACTTC. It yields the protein CASSLLTGLAKNIQYF.